Given below is one TCR beta chain in context. The sample originates from a study of blood T cell repertoires in COVID-19. Study background: Samples representing acute and convalescent COVID-19 were sourced from the United States, Italy and Spain. PBMCs, B-cell-depleted T cells, or T cells were the source of the cDNA or gDNA that made up the material.

Methods used by the authors: Estimates of nucleated cell counts were drawn from the amplification of reference gene primers. Clones were sequenced by immunoSEQ multiplex PCR, and TCRdb holds only the in-frame ones, with some missing. V and J calls and clone size follow that table, whereas D and trimming were derived from the DNA. The sample contains about 180,000 clones, roughly four fifths of which appear only once. V lost 6 bases and J 5 bases, leaving 7 bases between the germline ends. CDR3 length: 11 amino acids. Per germline, CDR1 MDHEN and CDR2 SYDVKM. The chain uses TRBV28 and TRBJ2-5; D remains ambiguous. Sequenced input: peripheral blood. This clonotype originated in a human donor in a cohort sampled during active COVID-19. The CDR3 nucleotides read TGTGCCAGCAGCCCGAGGGAGACCCAGTACTTC. Its protein is CASSPRETQYF.